The sequence of this TCR beta chain was determined in a study of cytomegalovirus exposure and HLA in healthy donors. Overall study: Across 300 to 400 genotyped donors, 81% landed in the Caucasian-associated ancestry cluster.

The sample holds one count of this clone. This CDR3 has 13 amino acids. Between the trimmed V and J ends, which lost 3 bases and 5 bases, there was a span of 9 bases. Germline V gene sequence: CDR1 MNHNS, CDR2 SASEGT. This PCR relied on a set of 60 Vbeta primers and 13 Jbeta primers. Assay used: immunoSEQ multiplex PCR; TCRdb lists only in-frame clones, some missing. The sample has about 210,000 clones; approximately 81% are singletons. This chain links TRBV6-1 with TRBJ2-3; TRBD2 might be the D (5 bases). The receptor comes from a girl aged 2 to 10 in good health and CMV-seronegative. Sequences were obtained from PBMCs. The DNA of the CDR3 is TGTGCCAGCAGTGAGTCCGGGAAAGATACGCAGTATTTT. Translating it yields CASSESGKDTQYF.